The 21 T cell receptor beta chains below were found in one sample sequenced in a study of blood T cell repertoires in COVID-19. Produced via immunoSEQ multiplex PCR; TCRdb's table is partial and in-frame only. The sample lists 140,000 to 150,000 clones; about 87% were seen once. Specimen: peripheral blood. The receptors shown here come from a woman aged 45-65 years with acute or convalescent COVID-19.

V usage is TRBV7-6 and J usage is TRBJ2-5; TRBD1 matches at 8 bases. Trimming removed 5 bases from V and 4 bases from J; junction bases left unmatched: 6. The CDR3 runs to 14 residues. Germline V lookup: CDR1 SGHVS, CDR2 FNYEAQ. In DNA form, the CDR3 reads TGTGCCAGCAGCAGCAGTCAGGGGGCAGAGACCCAGTACTTC. Encoded protein: CASSSSQGAETQYF.

The chain links TRBV7-3 to TRBJ2-1; possible D gene TRBD2, 6 bases. The germline gives CDR1 SGHTA, CDR2 FQGTGA. With 3 bases removed from V and 2 bases from J, the gap between germline ends came to 14 bases. The CDR3 has 16 residues. CDR3 DNA: TGTGCCAGCAGCTTGGTTCCAGGGACTCCCTACAATGAGCAGTTCTTC. Its protein product is CASSLVPGTPYNEQFF.

A few counts support this clone. The rearrangement links TRBV24-1 to TRBJ1-1; 8 bases fit TRBD1. This CDR3 comprises 14 residues. Germline values: CDR1 KGHDR, CDR2 SFDVKD. V lost 2 bases and J lost 7; bases outside the gene matches: 5. CDR3 DNA sequence: TGTGCCACCAGTGATTCCCTCGGACAGGGTGAAGCTTTCTTT. As protein: CATSDSLGQGEAFF.

Written as DNA, the CDR3 is TGTGCCAGCAGTTTAGGACAAGTCTTTGCTGGCTACACCTTC. Amino acids: CASSLGQVFAGYTF. V and J are TRBV28 and TRBJ1-2, with D possibly being TRBD1 (5 bases). Per the germline V gene, CDR1 is MDHEN and CDR2 is SYDVKM. V gave up 2 bases and J gave up 7 bases, with 14 bases separating them. The CDR3 loop spans 14 amino acids.

J is TRBJ1-5 and V is TRBV11-2; D is perhaps TRBD1 (5 bases). Germline-derived CDR1 and CDR2 are SGHAT and FQNNGV. V dropped 5 bases and J dropped 3 bases, with 14 bases sitting between them. This CDR3 region has 15 residues. CDR3 in DNA: TGTGCCAGCAGCCCCGGGGGTGGGGTCAATCAGCCCCAGCATTTT. This gives the protein CASSPGGGVNQPQHF.

The rearrangement joins TRBV12-3 or TRBV12-4 to TRBJ2-3; TRBD2 is a possible D gene (5 bases). There are 13 residues in the CDR3. The V gene lost 1 base and the J gene lost 5 bases, with 7 bases spanning the gap. CDR3 sequence reads: CASSLGEGDTQYF. CDR3 in DNA: TGTGCCAGCAGTTTAGGAGAGGGAGATACGCAGTATTTT.

This clone has just one count. The chain carries TRBV4-2 and TRBJ1-4; a weak D match, TRBD1 (5 bases). The CDR3 contains 16 residues. Germline V gives CDR1 LGHNA, CDR2 YNFKEQ. Trimming stripped 4 bases from V and 2 bases from J, with 14 bases between. The CDR3 DNA follows: TGTGCCAGCAGCCGAAAATCCCAGGGTACTAATGAAAAACTGTTTTTT. Amino acids: CASSRKSQGTNEKLFF.

This clone was observed a few times. Other DNA variants within this sample encode the same CDR3. The gene calls are TRBV7-2 and TRBJ2-1, with D unclear. Trimming left V 3 bases short and J 7 bases short, with 10 bases between. The CDR3 totals 13 residues. The germline V gene has CDR1 SGHTA and CDR2 FQGNSA. In DNA form, the CDR3 reads TGTGCCAGCAGCTTTAGTGCTGCAAATGAGCAGTTCTTC. It specifies CASSFSAANEQFF.

The chain employs TRBV21-1 and TRBJ2-3; the DNA was not compared with TRBD1, the D call given in the table. TRBV21-1 is labeled a pseudogene. The CDR3 has 17 residues. CDR3 protein: CASSLRTVLLGADTQYF. As DNA, the CDR3 is TGTGCCAGCAGCCTTAGGACAGTCCTCCTTGGGGCAGATACGCAGTATTTT.

The chain couples TRBV5-1 to TRBJ1-4; no clear D gene. The CDR3 covers 19 residues. CDR1 and CDR2 from the germline V gene are SGHRS and YFSETQ. V was cut by 0 bases and J by 0 bases, with 18 bases left in between. The CDR3 region is CASSLVGRVTTATNEKLFF. In DNA form, the CDR3 reads TGCGCCAGCAGCTTGGTGGGCAGAGTAACAACTGCAACTAATGAAAAACTGTTTTTT.

The chain links TRBV27 to TRBJ1-4, with 9 bases lining up with TRBD1. After removal of 7 bases from V and 6 bases from J, the junction contained 9 bases not matched to a gene. From germline, CDR1 is MNHEY and CDR2 SMNVEV (reference sequence). CDR3 length: 15 amino acids. The CDR3 reads CASTLTGTGYEKLFF. CDR3 in DNA: TGTGCCAGCACCCTTACCGGGACAGGGTATGAAAAACTGTTTTTT.

The rearrangement joins TRBV5-8 to TRBJ2-2, with TRBD2 matching 7 bases. The CDR3 covers 15 residues. J was trimmed by 2 bases and V by 1 base; bases with no gene match: 2. The V gene's germline CDR1 is SGHTS and CDR2 YDEGEE. CDR3 bases: TGTGCCAGCAGCTTGAGGGGACTAAACACCGGGGAGCTGTTTTTT. The encoded protein is CASSLRGLNTGELFF.

DNA for the CDR3: TGTGCCAGCAGCGTTGGCCGGCAGGGTGGAGAGACCCAGTACTTC. This translates into CASSVGRQGGETQYF. J is TRBJ2-5 and V is TRBV5-4; possibly TRBD1 for D (5 bases). Germline CDR1 SGHNT, CDR2 YYREEE (reference sequence). V dropped 4 bases and J dropped 4 bases, with 17 bases sitting between them. The CDR3 runs 15 residues.

The rearrangement joins TRBV19 to TRBJ2-7; 8 positions match TRBD1. The CDR3 contains 15 residues. Trimming cost V 3 bases and J 3 bases; bases outside gene matches: 7. Germline-derived CDR1 and CDR2 are LNHDA and SQIVND (reference sequence). CDR3 coding DNA: TGTGCCAGTAGTATGGGGACAGGTGCCCGCTACGAGCAGTACTTC. Its translation is CASSMGTGARYEQYF.

This chain connects TRBV11-3 to TRBJ1-2, with 7 positions matching TRBD1. CDR1 SGHNT and CDR2 YENEEA come from the germline V gene. Unmatched junction bases numbered 7, after V lost 5 bases and J lost 4 bases. The CDR3 has 14 amino acids. This CDR3 is CASSQGQDGYGYTF. The CDR3 DNA reads TGTGCCAGCAGCCAAGGACAGGACGGCTATGGCTACACCTTC.

V usage is TRBV12-3 or TRBV12-4 and J usage is TRBJ1-2; 7 bases map to TRBD1. The V segment lost 5 bases and the J segment 2 bases; nucleotides outside the gene matches: 2. This CDR3 comprises 13 residues. CDR3 nucleotide sequence: TGTGCCAGCAGTGTGGGACAGAACTATGGCTACACCTTC. The encoded protein is CASSVGQNYGYTF.

V gene TRBV2 combines with J gene TRBJ2-7, with 9 nucleotides matching TRBD1. After removal of 6 bases from V and 1 base from J, the junction contained 4 bases not matched to a gene. Germline CDR1 and CDR2: SNHLY and FYNNEI. The length of the CDR3 is 14 residues. The CDR3 nucleotides read TGTGCCAGCAGCGGGACAGGGTATTCCTACGAGCAGTACTTC. Translated: CASSGTGYSYEQYF.

The gene calls are TRBV18 and TRBJ2-5; 9 bases align to TRBD1. Trimming at V came to 0 bases and at J to 9 bases, leaving 14 bases not matched to a gene. The germline CDR1 and CDR2 sequences are KGHSH and LQKENI. There are 17 residues in the CDR3. Here the CDR3 reads CASSPPSGQGRIGAQYF. CDR3 nucleotides: TGTGCCAGCTCACCACCTTCAGGACAGGGGCGGATAGGGGCCCAGTACTTC.

The chain employs TRBV2 and TRBJ1-2; D may be TRBD1 (5 bases). The germline gives CDR1 SNHLY, CDR2 FYNNEI. With 8 bases removed from V and 4 bases from J, the gap between germline ends came to 8 bases. This CDR3 has 11 amino acids. The CDR3 spells CASQGGYGYTF. The CDR3 coding sequence is TGTGCCAGCCAGGGCGGCTATGGCTACACCTTC.

The chain joins TRBV27 to TRBJ2-7; D might be TRBD2 (6 bases). V was cut by 7 bases and J by 1 base, with 17 bases left in between. Germline V gene data show CDR1 as MNHEY and CDR2 as SMNVEV (reference sequence). This CDR3 contains 15 residues. CDR3 loop: CASKAGSGPSYEQYF. The DNA of the CDR3 is TGTGCCAGCAAGGCTGGTAGCGGTCCGTCCTACGAGCAGTACTTC.

Note on this clone: The sample contains more than one DNA sequence encoding this CDR3. This chain links TRBV3-1 (or the pseudogene TRBV3-2) with TRBJ1-3; TRBD1 might be the D (6 bases). Deletions cut 6 bases from V and 0 bases from J, with 9 bases between. CDR1 is LGHDT and CDR2 is YNNKEL in the germline V gene (reference sequence). CDR3 size: 14 residues. CDR3 sequence reads: CASSPDSSGNTIYF. The CDR3 bases are TGTGCCAGCAGTCCGGACAGCTCTGGAAACACCATATATTTT.